Each of the 31 T cell receptor beta chains below was sequenced from the same sample in a study of siplizumab effects on memory and regulatory T cells. TCRdb's copy holds only in-frame clones and misses some; the assay was immunoSEQ multiplex PCR. The sample has 100,000 or so clones; roughly 91% are singletons. The material sequenced was non-Treg CD4+ T cells sorted from blood. The origin of the receptors is a human donor in good health.

V is TRBV19 and J is TRBJ2-3; perhaps D is TRBD1 or TRBD2 (5 bases each). The V and J ends lost 4 bases and 0 bases respectively, with 14 bases between them. CDR3 size: 16 residues. Germline CDR1 reads LNHDA; CDR2 reads SQIVND (reference sequence). The chain's CDR3 is CASSTRRGVSTDTQYF. The CDR3 DNA follows: TGTGCCAGTAGTACCCGTCGAGGGGTTAGCACAGATACGCAGTATTTT. Drawing the rest from reference TRBV19 and TRBJ2-3, the complete variable domain is DGGITQSPKYLFRKEGQNVTLSCEQNLNHDAMYWYRQDPGQGLRLIYYSQIVNDFQKGDIAEGYSVSREKKESFPLTVTSAQKNPTAFYLCASSTRRGVSTDTQYFGPGTRLTVL.

The V call is TRBV28, the J call TRBJ2-5; TRBD2 matches 10 bases. Germline CDR1 MDHEN, CDR2 SYDVKM. The ends lost 10 bases at V and 4 bases at J; junction bases unmatched: 9. The CDR3 loop spans 14 amino acids. The CDR3 protein is CATKSGRALETQYF. The DNA of the CDR3 is TGTGCCACCAAGAGCGGGAGGGCCTTAGAGACCCAGTACTTC.

In this sample, this clone turned up a few times. The chain uses TRBV7-2 and TRBJ2-7, with D possibly called TRBD1 or TRBD2 (5 bases each). The CDR3 extends over 16 amino acids. Trimming cost V 5 bases and J 5 bases, with 22 bases left between them. In germline, CDR1 is SGHTA, CDR2 FQGNSA. CDR3 in DNA: TGTGCCAGCAGCGCCGGGACGACTAAAATCTACGACGAGCAGTACTTC. This sequence encodes CASSAGTTKIYDEQYF.

V usage is TRBV2 and J usage is TRBJ2-7; the D gene is possibly TRBD1 (6 bases). Looked up from germline, CDR1 is SNHLY and CDR2 is FYNNEI. This CDR3 has 15 residues. V lost 5 bases and J lost 5, with 19 bases in between. The CDR3 spells CASSRLQGVRHEQYF. In nucleotides, the CDR3 is TGTGCCAGCAGTAGACTACAGGGTGTCCGGCACGAGCAGTACTTC.

The chain employs TRBV5-1 and TRBJ2-6; D possibly uses TRBD1 or TRBD2 (5 bases each). In germline, CDR1 is SGHRS, CDR2 YFSETQ. There are 15 residues in the CDR3. Trimming cost V 3 bases and J 1 base, with 8 bases left between them. In DNA form, the CDR3 reads TGCGCCAGCAGCTGGGACGGATCTGGGGCCAACGTCCTGACTTTC. Translation gives CASSWDGSGANVLTF.

This sequence joins TRBV30 and TRBJ1-1; D is unresolved. Trimming took off 2 bases at V and 5 bases at J, with 6 bases between the two ends. The CDR3 loop spans 11 amino acids. Germline V gives CDR1 GTSNPN, CDR2 SVGIG (reference sequence). This CDR3 is CAWSSVTEAFF. In DNA, the CDR3 is TGTGCCTGGAGTTCCGTTACTGAAGCTTTCTTT.

This clone was observed a single time. V and J are TRBV4-1 and TRBJ2-7, with TRBD2 matching over 13 bases. V shed 3 bases and J 2 bases; nucleotides not matched to a gene: 10. Looked up from germline, CDR1 is MGHRA and CDR2 is YSYEKL. The CDR3 loop spans 18 amino acids. CDR3 coding DNA: TGCGCCAGCAGCCAGCCATCGGCCACTAGCGGGAGGGCCTACGAGCAGTACTTC. It is translated as CASSQPSATSGRAYEQYF.

This chain uses TRBV25-1 with TRBJ1-6; D is ambiguous. The CDR3 is 12 amino acids. Trimming shortened V by 2 bases and J by 7 bases, and 3 bases separated the two germline ends. Germline CDR1 reads MGHDK; CDR2 reads SYGVNS. CDR3 sequence: CASSEGNSPLHF. CDR3 nucleotide sequence: TGTGCCAGCAGTGAAGGGAATTCACCCCTCCACTTT.

The J gene is TRBJ2-7, the V gene TRBV7-9; TRBD1 aligns across 7 bases. V was pared by 5 bases and J by 5 bases, with 9 bases of the junction left unmatched. The CDR3 runs 14 residues. Germline V lookup: CDR1 SEHNR, CDR2 FQNEAQ (reference sequence). The CDR3 loop is CASSRDREGNEQYF. CDR3 nucleotide sequence: TGTGCCAGCAGCCGAGACAGGGAAGGGAACGAGCAGTACTTC.

This chain links TRBV18 with TRBJ2-1; D is perhaps TRBD1 (6 bases). V was cut by 5 bases and J by 4 bases, with 9 bases left in between. This CDR3 is 13 amino acids long. CDR1 is KGHSH, CDR2 LQKENI, per germline. The CDR3 sequence: CASSSTGYNEQFF. The CDR3 DNA sequence: TGTGCCAGCTCATCGACAGGATACAATGAGCAGTTCTTC.

Here the CDR3 reads CASGLGAGNTEAFF. The CDR3 nucleotides are TGTGCTAGTGGACTGGGGGCGGGGAACACTGAAGCTTTCTTT. The chain is built from TRBV12-5 and TRBJ1-1, with D tentatively TRBD1 (6 bases). From germline, CDR1 is LGHNT and CDR2 FRNRAP. The CDR3 has 14 residues. Trimming stripped 6 bases from V and 1 base from J, with 12 bases between.

This chain joins TRBV19 and TRBJ1-1; D is perhaps TRBD1 (5 bases). This CDR3 contains 14 residues. Germline V lookup: CDR1 LNHDA, CDR2 SQIVND (reference sequence). V lost 7 bases and J lost 1, with 13 bases in between. Here the CDR3 reads CASKRGAGNTEAFF. In DNA, the CDR3 is TGTGCCAGTAAGAGGGGCGCTGGGAACACTGAAGCTTTCTTT.

V is TRBV29-1 and J is TRBJ1-2; TRBD1 might be the D (5 bases). Trimming took 4 bases from V and 8 from J, leaving 14 bases between them. The CDR3 runs to 12 residues. Germline V gene sequence: CDR1 SQVTM, CDR2 ANQGSEA. CDR3 bases: TGCAGCGTTGCGGGGTCGAGGGGCGGCTACACCTTC. The encoded protein is CSVAGSRGGYTF.

This chain connects TRBV19 to TRBJ2-1; possible D gene TRBD2, 5 bases. Germline values: CDR1 LNHDA, CDR2 SQIVND (reference sequence). The CDR3 is 15 amino acids. V lost 6 bases and J lost 4, with 16 bases in between. The CDR3, as DNA: TGTGCCAGTAGCAACCGGGGTGGGTATTACAATGAGCAGTTCTTC. Its translation is CASSNRGGYYNEQFF.

This clone was seen a single time. One end of the junction does not line up with germline, which may come from a read error. The chain is built from TRBV6-1 and TRBJ1-2; D is unclear. This CDR3 is 12 amino acids long. Germline values: CDR1 MNHNS, CDR2 SASEGT. CDR3 coding DNA: TGTGCCACCAGTGAGTTGGCGGGTGGCTACACCTTC. It encodes CATSELAGGYTF.

This clone was seen just once. This chain uses TRBV21-1 with TRBJ1-1; the table's D call, TRBD1, has no DNA check behind it. TRBV21-1 is given as a pseudogene. This CDR3 region has 15 residues. CDR3 sequence (DNA): TGTGCCAGCAGCAGACCGGGACAGATGAACACTGAAGCTTTCTTT. It codes for CASSRPGQMNTEAFF.

The gene calls are TRBV28 and TRBJ1-1; 7 bases fit TRBD1. There are 15 residues in the CDR3. Per the germline V gene, CDR1 is MDHEN and CDR2 is SYDVKM. V shed 5 bases, J shed 10 bases, and the junction held 16 bases outside the gene matches. Here the CDR3 reads CASSPPDRRGRPAFF. Written as DNA, the CDR3 is TGTGCCAGCAGTCCCCCGGACAGGCGGGGACGTCCAGCTTTCTTT.

The chain uses TRBV29-1 and TRBJ2-7; 8 bases are a match to TRBD1. J lost 1 base, V lost 7 bases, and 9 bases had no gene match. The length of the CDR3 is 14 residues. Germline-derived CDR1 and CDR2 are SQVTM and ANQGSEA. The CDR3 sequence: CSAPSDRESYEQYF. CDR3 coding DNA: TGCAGCGCCCCTTCGGACAGGGAGTCCTACGAGCAGTACTTC.

The chain links TRBV7-9 to TRBJ2-2; no clear D gene. The germline gives CDR1 SEHNR, CDR2 FQNEAQ (reference sequence). The V end lost 5 bases, the J end lost 9 bases, and 7 bases lay between the germline ends. CDR3 size: 11 residues. The CDR3, as DNA: TGTGCCAGCAGCCATTCCTGGGAGCTGTTTTTT. It encodes CASSHSWELFF.

This sequence joins TRBV28 and TRBJ2-3; D call uncertain. This CDR3 comprises 13 residues. V was pared by 7 bases and J by 2 bases, with 10 bases between. From germline, CDR1 is MDHEN and CDR2 SYDVKM. The CDR3 here is CASTPGVTDTQYF. The CDR3 DNA sequence: TGTGCCAGCACCCCTGGGGTCACAGATACGCAGTATTTT.

This chain uses TRBV18 with TRBJ1-3; D not certain. The V gene lost 5 bases and the J gene lost 1 base, with 6 bases spanning the gap. There are 13 residues in the CDR3. Per the germline V gene, CDR1 is KGHSH and CDR2 is LQKENI. CDR3 residues: CASSNLSGNTIYF. For the CDR3, the DNA is TGTGCCAGCTCAAACCTGTCTGGAAACACCATATATTTT.

This clone was recorded once. The CDR3 spells CASSKSGGEKLFF. CDR3 coding DNA: TGTGCCAGCAGCAAAAGCGGGGGTGAAAAACTGTTTTTT. V and J are TRBV7-9 and TRBJ1-4; D perhaps matches TRBD1 (5 bases). The CDR3 runs 13 residues. Trimming stripped 5 bases from V and 7 bases from J, with 11 bases between. Germline V gene sequence: CDR1 SEHNR, CDR2 FQNEAQ (reference sequence).

This clone was found once. The chain's CDR3 is CASSILSGFDQPQHF. The DNA of the CDR3 is TGTGCCAGTAGTATACTGTCCGGGTTCGATCAGCCCCAGCATTTT. The chain joins TRBV19 to TRBJ1-5, with D hard to call. Germline CDR1 is LNHDA and CDR2 is SQIVND (reference sequence). This CDR3 has 15 amino acids. V lost 2 bases, J lost 5 bases, and 13 bases lay in between.

The chain joins TRBV5-1 to TRBJ2-2; tentative D call: TRBD2 (5 bases). This CDR3 comprises 15 residues. Germline-derived CDR1 and CDR2 are SGHRS and YFSETQ. Trimming left V 4 bases short and J 2 bases short, with 12 bases between. Here the CDR3 reads CASSPRTGNTGELFF. CDR3 in DNA: TGCGCCAGCAGCCCTCGGACTGGCAACACCGGGGAGCTGTTTTTT.

This sequence joins TRBV5-1 and TRBJ2-1; D is possibly TRBD2 (5 bases). The CDR3 runs to 17 residues. Trimming left V 0 bases short and J 1 base short, with 14 bases between. The germline gives CDR1 SGHRS, CDR2 YFSETQ. This CDR3 is CASSLAIGTSSYNEQFF. The DNA for the CDR3 is TGCGCCAGCAGCTTGGCCATCGGAACTAGTTCCTACAATGAGCAGTTCTTC.

This clone was recorded once. The chain has TRBV11-3 and TRBJ2-1, with D possibly matching TRBD2 (6 bases). The CDR3 length is 15 residues. Trimming pared 5 bases from V and 0 bases from J, leaving 11 bases between. Per germline, CDR1 SGHNT and CDR2 YENEEA. DNA for the CDR3: TGTGCCAGCAGCCGGGAGTTGTCCTCCTACAATGAGCAGTTCTTC. This gives the protein CASSRELSSYNEQFF. Filled out from reference TRBV11-3 and TRBJ2-1, the complete variable domain reads EAGVVQSPRYKIIEKKQPVAFWCNPISGHNTLYWYLQNLGQGPELLIRYENEEAVDDSQLPKDRFSAERLKGVDSTLKIQPAELGDSAVYLCASSRELSSYNEQFFGPGTRLTVL.

V and J are TRBV2 and TRBJ2-4; possible D gene TRBD2, 5 bases. The CDR3 spans 14 residues. Germline V gene data show CDR1 as SNHLY and CDR2 as FYNNEI. The V end was cut by 0 bases, the J end by 11 bases, with 14 bases between. CDR3 DNA sequence: TGTGCCAGCAGTGAAGCGTCACACCGAGGGTTTCAGTACTTC. Residues: CASSEASHRGFQYF.

CDR3 loop: CASSLDRAGTQYF. CDR3 in DNA: TGTGCCAGCAGCTTAGACAGGGCTGGGACCCAGTACTTC. This chain uses TRBV7-9 with TRBJ2-5; TRBD1 might be the D (6 bases). V lost 1 base to trimming and J lost 7 bases, with 10 bases between them. Germline CDR1 and CDR2: SEHNR and FQNEAQ (reference sequence). The CDR3 is 13 amino acids.

J is TRBJ1-4 and V is TRBV7-9; D is unresolved. The CDR3 length is 12 residues. Germline loops: CDR1 SEHNR, CDR2 FQNEAQ (reference sequence). Trimming took off 5 bases at V and 8 bases at J, with 9 bases between the two ends. The CDR3 protein is CASSPQSEKLFF. CDR3 in DNA: TGTGCCAGCAGCCCCCAATCCGAAAAACTGTTTTTT. Supplemented by reference TRBV7-9 and TRBJ1-4, the full variable domain reads DTGVSQNPRHKITKRGQNVTFRCDPISEHNRLYWYRQTLGQGPEFLTYFQNEAQLEKSRLLSDRFSAERPKGSFSTLEIQRTEQGDSAMYLCASSPQSEKLFFGSGTQLSVL.

The CDR3, as DNA: TGTGCCAGCAGCTTAGATCAGGGGAGAAACACCATATATTTT. Translation gives CASSLDQGRNTIYF. This sequence joins TRBV7-6 and TRBJ1-3, with D perhaps TRBD1 (6 bases). The V and J ends lost 1 base and 5 bases respectively, with 9 bases between them. This CDR3 is built from 14 residues. Germline V lookup: CDR1 SGHVS, CDR2 FNYEAQ.

V is TRBV11-3 and J is TRBJ1-1; D gene uncertain. The CDR3 runs to 13 residues. Germline loops: CDR1 SGHNT, CDR2 YENEEA. Between the trimmed V and J ends, which lost 1 base and 10 bases, there was a span of 13 bases. The CDR3 region has the DNA TGTGCCAGCAGCTTAGGGGGAGAGTCGGTAGCTTTCTTT. Its translation is CASSLGGESVAFF.